This T cell receptor beta chain was captured by sequencing in a study of T cell changes during pregnancy in multiple sclerosis. Clones were sequenced by immunoSEQ multiplex PCR, and TCRdb holds only the in-frame ones, with some missing. The table lists 73,000 or so clones, about 90% of them singletons, with more than 8% in the top ten. This CDR3 has 14 residues. Germline CDR1 MNHNY, CDR2 SVGAGI (reference sequence). Trimming stripped 6 bases from V and 2 bases from J, with 14 bases between. The sample in question was peripheral blood, obtained after pregnancy. The receptor was derived from a female donor in good health, enrolled as a control in a pregnancy study. V and J are TRBV6-6 and TRBJ2-7, with unresolved D. The CDR3 region is CASSWIFDTYEQYF. In DNA, the CDR3 is TGTGCCAGCAGCTGGATATTTGACACCTACGAGCAGTACTTC.